This TCR beta chain emerged from a study of cytomegalovirus exposure and HLA in healthy donors (dated by TCRdb to the late 2010s). At the level of the whole study: An earlier analysis of several hundred of the donors reported 276 Gb of sequence data and 117 million unique TCR beta sequences obtained from about 170 million T cells. Roughly 290 gigabases of sequencing data and roughly 80 million unique TCR sequences made up an early release that covered 500 to 650 HLA-typed donors. The genetic ancestry cluster associated with self-reported Caucasian donors included roughly four fifths of the roughly 400 genotyped donors. The study was designed to test whether signatures of past pathogen exposure could be identified by cataloging public T cell receptors. The study profiled the T cell repertoires of under 700 subjects by immunosequencing and related them to cytomegalovirus serostatus. A separate validation cohort of 100 to 150 different subjects was used in addition to the roughly 700-subject first cohort. High-throughput TCR immunosequencing, statistical association of individual TCRs with disease status, and machine learning were combined to predict cytomegalovirus infection status. A later analysis re-analyzed previously published TCR beta repertoires from approximately 700 donors and added high-resolution HLA genotyping to study TCR occurrence patterns. Rather than using new phenotypic data, the later analysis identified candidate immune exposures from TCR beta sequences and from how often those sequences occurred across donors. An earlier analysis of around 540 of the donors applied high-throughput TCR beta sequencing to assess whether each TCR beta V gene segment acted as functional or pseudogenic. Donor age, sex, ethnicity and CMV serostatus were compiled alongside the repertoire data. Genome-wide SNP genotypes for about 55% of the 666 donors were used in a later genetic analysis, which treated that subset as a discovery cohort. All discovery cohort repertoires had been generated using a single sequencing platform. HLA typing covered class I and class II loci at four-digit resolution. The number of typed donors differed by locus: roughly 620-630 for A, B, C, DRB1 and DQB1; approximately 540 for DQA1; about 600 for DPA1; and 450 to 480 for DPB1. Four or five DR-DQ haplotypes were treated as single units for association and clustering because of strong linkage in the cohort. Across 300 to 500 genotyped donors of the cohort, an average of about 240,000 unique TCR beta nucleotide sequences per donor were sequenced, and approximately 19% of those sequences were non-productive.

In total, roughly 670 healthy bone marrow donors made up the cohort. At the time of sampling, every cohort member was nominally healthy, though immune exposures that went unrecorded were likely present. The donor was CMV seronegative and was included in the group of 352 seronegative cohort members. Each donor provided a peripheral blood sample, and peripheral blood mononuclear cells were used for TCR beta sequencing. Genomic DNA extraction from the blood cell samples was performed with the Qiagen DNeasy Blood Extraction Kit. The library came from the immunoSEQ multiplex PCR assay. For the multiplex PCR, a mixture combining 60 forward primers for TCR Vbeta segments and 13 reverse primers for TCR Jbeta segments was used. The CDR3 region of rearranged TCR beta genes was amplified from genomic DNA with a multiplex PCR assay. Amplified TCR beta libraries were sequenced as 87-base-pair reads on the Illumina HiSeq System. Under the source paper's analysis protocol: Across the 670 or so repertoires, a later analysis counted tens of millions of unique TCR beta chains, approximately 10 million of which were shared by at least two donors. Raw reads were error-corrected and collapsed into unique sequences by a nearest-neighbor algorithm in which closely related sequences were merged to remove PCR and sequencing errors. V, D and J gene segments were assigned by aligning CDR3 sequences to IMGT reference sequences. For a sequence to be retained, a match of at least six nucleotides to both a V gene segment and a J gene segment was required. A rearrangement counted as productive if the CDR3 had no stop codons and remained in frame with V and J, and every other rearrangement counted as non-productive. CDR3 was defined according to IMGT convention as the region running from the second conserved V-encoded cysteine to the conserved J-encoded phenylalanine. The earlier analysis of fewer than 750 of the donors excluded sequences that lacked an unambiguous match to a single V gene segment. An earlier analysis of several hundred of the donors called V segments functional above 56.7% productive rearrangements and segregating when the between-donor standard deviation exceeded 5%. To diagnose cytomegalovirus status from the catalog of TCR beta chain sequences, a statistical classification framework was built. A later analysis assigned V and J genes by comparing TCR nucleotide sequences with IMGT/GENE-DB human TR gene sequences. The TCRdist pipeline was used in a later analysis to assign CDR3 sequences and most-parsimonious VDJ recombination scenarios. In a later analysis, every TCR beta chain was defined by the combination of its CDR3 amino acid sequence and its V-gene family, and reads without a unique V-gene family were dropped. A later analysis removed several hundred highly shared, low-generation-probability nucleotide sequences to deal with suspected cross-contamination and a sequencing artifact. For each public chain, a later analysis derived a clonal expansion index from normalized ranks of inferred template counts within each repertoire. In a later analysis, generation probabilities were computed using a VDJ recombination model fitted to out-of-frame rearrangements, and the results were checked against IGoR. In a later analysis, TCR-TCR, TCR-HLA and TCR-CMV co-occurrence was scored with hypergeometric tests, and a repertoire-size bias correction was applied to TCR pairs. In a later analysis, false discovery rates were estimated by permuting HLA or CMV assignments 20 times. In a later analysis, co-occurring TCRs were grouped using DBSCAN, with TCRdist sequence similarity added in when clustering inside HLA-allele-positive subsets. For co-occurrence clustering, repertoires with fewer than 30,000 or more than 120,000 public chains were excluded, along with four or five repertoires with anomalous nucleotide sharing. As stored in TCRdb, this immuneACCESS dataset retains in-frame rearrangements with V and J assigned. A fraction of the clones does not appear; measured against another copy, unresolved V genes explain less than half of the discrepancy, and the remainder lacks a known reason. D and trimming come from the DNA, and the V and J calls and clone size come from that table. The sample table contains approximately 260,000 clones; only one count was recorded for over 90% of them. The top ten hold less than 2% of the sample.

Overall results and qualifications from the work: Cytomegalovirus status was reported to be diagnosed by the classifier with high specificity and sensitivity in both the original and validation cohorts. HLA typing was unavailable for some donors at each locus, so association tests used only the typed subset. In an earlier analysis of 587 of the donors, most TCR beta V segments appeared in productive rearrangements about 90% or about 30% of the time, broadly matching IMGT annotations. The presence/absence analyses assumed that sequencing depth was roughly uniform across donors, and that assumption may not be true. In a later analysis, HLA-associated TCR beta chains were found to be more clonally expanded and to have lower generation probabilities than equally common non-associated chains. The cohort was sequenced for TCR beta chains only, and without alpha or paired-chain data the features that could be detected were limited. Three of the identified cytomegalovirus-associated TCR beta chains were confirmed in vitro to be specific for cytomegalovirus antigens. A cluster of highly shared sequence variants was judged likely to be a technical artifact of the sequencing pipeline. A later analysis associated about 17,000 TCR beta sequences with specific HLA alleles at a false discovery rate of 0.05. For the cohort, immune exposure information was limited to CMV serostatus. In a later analysis, the rate of TCR association differed among HLA loci, with DRB1 alleles having the most associated TCRs and HLA-C alleles having the fewest. Most CMV-associated TCR beta chains appeared to be HLA-restricted in a later analysis, and the HLA associations seemed to be driven largely by CMV exposure. Linkage disequilibrium might explain the correlated functional status among segregating V segments, but an unknown experimental factor could not be excluded. Several of the top co-occurrence clusters appeared to be linked to parvovirus B19, influenza, CMV and Epstein-Barr virus, according to a later analysis. When HLA alleles, especially DR and DQ, strongly co-occurred, attributing TCR associations to individual alleles was difficult. The authors suggested that the approach could potentially be generalized to other disease states and immunological phenotypes. V-gene and J-gene trimming of TCR beta chains was associated with a missense DCLRE1C variant in a later genetic analysis, and the association was replicated in an independent cohort. Because counts were too low, roughly 16 rarely observed V segments, including chromosome 9 orphons, were excluded from the earlier analysis of 587 of the donors. A further reported finding was that TCR beta sequences accurately predicted the HLA-A and HLA-B alleles for most subjects in the first cohort. Across donors, most TCR sequences were observed very rarely, whereas some public TCRs were present in many individuals. The study gave a list of about 170 TCR beta chains associated with cytomegalovirus. According to a later genetic analysis, donors in an Asian-associated ancestry cluster had fewer N-insertions in productive TCRs than the approximately 700-donor mean.

As to this clone: Its antigen is not yet known. No qualities accompany the bases; no much larger clone lies one base away.

Material for sequencing was PBMCs. The receptor was isolated from a girl aged 2-10 years in good health and CMV-seronegative.

The CDR3 is CASSRQSYGYTF. The DNA reads TGTGCCAGCAGTCGACAGTCCTATGGCTACACCTTC. The sequence joins TRBV6-5 to TRBJ1-2; the D gene is perhaps TRBD1, from 5 matching bases. For CDR1 and CDR2, the germline V gene lists MNHEY and SVGAGI. From cysteine to phenylalanine, the CDR3 is 12 amino acids long. Only CDR3 DNA is held: 36 bases, read in frame from base 1. V drops 5 bases and J drops 4 bases, leaving 8 bases in between.